The 8 T cell receptor beta chains below come from one sample, sequenced in a study of T cell repertoires in cytomegalovirus infection. Their target antigens are unknown. MiXCR was run by TCRdb on the reads, yielding one entry per CDR3 protein. The sample yields around 58,000 distinct CDR3 sequences, 20% to 25% seen once. Source: CD8+ T cells from cultured PBMCs, taken from culture after CMV antigen stimulation. Receptors originate from a human donor in good health (CMV status not recorded). Some clones in this sample may be carry-over from other donors' samples.

This clonotype was observed a few times. The gene calls are TRBV5-6 and TRBJ2-1; D might be TRBD1 (6 bases). Germline V gene sequence: CDR1 SGHDT, CDR2 YYEEEE. This CDR3 comprises 15 residues. Trimming took 0 bases from V and 1 from J, leaving 8 bases between them. DNA of the CDR3: TGTGCCAGCAGCTTGGCAGGGGAGTCCTACAATGAGCAGTTCTTC. Translated, it gives CASSLAGESYNEQFF.

The rearrangement uses TRBV6-6 and TRBJ2-5; TRBD2 matches at 8 bases. The CDR3 is made up of 16 amino acids. V lost 5 bases to trimming and J lost 5 bases; unmatched junction nucleotides: 13. Germline values: CDR1 MNHNY, CDR2 SVGAGI (reference sequence). CDR3 loop: CASSPSGGLSPETQYF. CDR3 sequence (DNA): TGTGCCAGCAGTCCCAGCGGGGGCCTCTCCCCGGAGACCCAGTACTTC.

This chain joins TRBV5-6 and TRBJ1-2; D uncertain. The CDR3 consists of 12 residues. The V end was cut by 1 base, the J end by 6 bases, with 7 bases between. Germline-derived CDR1 and CDR2 are SGHDT and YYEEEE. CDR3 in amino acids: CASSLSGDGYTF. The CDR3 DNA reads TGTGCCAGCAGCTTGAGTGGGGATGGCTACACCTTC. Full variable domain (outside the CDR3, taken from reference TRBV5-6 and TRBJ1-2): DAGVTQSPTHLIKTRGQQVTLRCSPKSGHDTVSWYQQALGQGPQFIFQYYEEEERQRGNFPDRFSGHQFPNYSSELNVNALLLGDSALYLCASSLSGDGYTFGSGTRLTVV.

This sequence joins TRBV4-2 and TRBJ2-3; maybe TRBD2 (6 bases). CDR1 is LGHNA and CDR2 is YNFKEQ in the germline V gene. Trimming took 0 bases from V and 6 from J, leaving 10 bases between them. The CDR3 is made up of 14 amino acids. CDR3 sequence: CASSQEVGGDTQYF. The CDR3 nucleotides are TGTGCCAGCAGCCAAGAGGTCGGAGGGGATACGCAGTATTTT.

The V call is TRBV7-2, the J call TRBJ1-1; no definite D call. With 5 bases removed from V and 2 bases from J, the gap between germline ends came to 3 bases. Germline CDR1 and CDR2: SGHTA and FQGNSA. CDR3 size: 11 residues. The CDR3 nucleotides read TGTGCCAGCAGCACTAACACTGAAGCTTTCTTT. Amino acids: CASSTNTEAFF.

J is TRBJ2-7 and V is TRBV29-1, with a possible D match to TRBD1 (5 bases). The V end was cut by 5 bases, the J end by 6 bases, with 17 bases between. Germline values: CDR1 SQVTM, CDR2 ANQGSEA. The CDR3 has 13 amino acids. Here the CDR3 DNA reads TGCAGCGTTAGAGAAGGGGCCTGGGGCGAGCAGTACTTC. It yields the protein CSVREGAWGEQYF.

This rearrangement joins TRBV11-2 to TRBJ1-2, with 8 bases matching TRBD1. V lost 3 bases to trimming and J lost 6 bases; unmatched junction nucleotides: 21. The CDR3 extends over 19 amino acids. Germline CDR1 reads SGHAT; CDR2 reads FQNNGV. This CDR3 reads CASSLFLITDGQGANGYTF. In DNA form, the CDR3 reads TGTGCCAGCAGCTTGTTCCTCATCACGGACGGGCAGGGGGCAAATGGCTACACCTTC.

V usage is TRBV6-2 or TRBV6-3 and J usage is TRBJ2-3; D remains unclear. The CDR3 contains 15 residues. The germline V gene has CDR1 MNHEY and CDR2 SVGEGT. Trimming stripped 0 bases from V and 4 bases from J, with 11 bases between. The CDR3 spells CASSYSGNSADTQYF. The DNA for the CDR3 is TGTGCCAGCAGTTACTCGGGGAACAGCGCAGATACGCAGTATTTT.